The rows below give T cell receptor beta chains drawn from one sample of a study of blood T cell repertoires in COVID-19. The data were produced by immunoSEQ multiplex PCR, yet TCRdb's version contains in-frame clones alone and is incomplete. Of some 130,000 clones listed, around nine tenths are singletons. Sequencing used peripheral blood. The receptors were gathered from a man aged 60 to 69 with active or convalescent COVID-19. Each CDR3 is given with its conserved first and last residue. The order of the fields is CDR3 length, V gene, clone size, D gene, J gene, CDR3 DNA, CDR3 protein. A D gene is named only where the DNA matches it firmly. Clone sizes are given selectively: once, few, many, or a class where the clone is expanded.

length: 14; V: TRBV6-2/TRBV6-3; size: .; D: .; J: TRBJ2-2; DNA: TGTGCCAGCAGTTGGACAGCAACTACCGGGGAGCTGTTTTTT; CDR3: CASSWTATTGELFF
length: 15; V: TRBV18; size: .; D: .; J: TRBJ1-1; DNA: TGTGCCAGCTCACGCCAAGAGACAGGGAACACTGAAGCTTTCTTT; CDR3: CASSRQETGNTEAFF
length: 11; V: TRBV24-1; size: .; D: .; J: TRBJ2-3; DNA: TGTGCCACCACCCTTGGTAGTACGCAGTATTTT; CDR3: CATTLGSTQYF
length: 13; V: TRBV6-1; size: once; D: .; J: TRBJ1-6; DNA: TGTGCCAGCAGTGAAGCAGTGGGACATCCCCTCCACTTT; CDR3: CASSEAVGHPLHF
length: 13; V: TRBV6-2/TRBV6-3; size: .; D: .; J: TRBJ2-1; DNA: TGTGCCAGCAGTTTCGCCCGGGGCAATGAGCAGTTCTTC; CDR3: CASSFARGNEQFF
length: 17; V: TRBV23-1; size: .; D: TRBD1; J: TRBJ2-7; DNA: TGCGCCAGCAGTCAATCTAGGTGGACAGGCCTCTCCTACGAGCAGTACTTC; CDR3: CASSQSRWTGLSYEQYF
length: 16; V: TRBV3-1/TRBV3-2; size: few; D: TRBD2; J: TRBJ2-1; DNA: TGTGCCAGCAGTCCCGGTGGGGCGGGAGCGAGGAATGAGCAGTTCTTC; CDR3: CASSPGGAGARNEQFF
length: 11; V: TRBV20-1; size: .; D: .; J: TRBJ1-1; DNA: TGCAGTGCTAGAGGAGGGACTGAAGCTTTCTTT; CDR3: CSARGGTEAFF
length: 12; V: TRBV9; size: .; D: .; J: TRBJ2-5; DNA: TGTGCCAGCAGCTACAGTGGCGAGACCCAGTACTTC; CDR3: CASSYSGETQYF
length: 15; V: TRBV7-2; size: .; D: .; J: TRBJ1-6; DNA: TGTGCCAGCAGCTTAGTTCCGGGTTGGGATTCACCCCTCCACTTT; CDR3: CASSLVPGWDSPLHF
length: 14; V: TRBV19; size: .; D: .; J: TRBJ2-5; DNA: TGTGCCAGTAGTATGGGTCAGGGCGCAGAGACCCAGTACTTC; CDR3: CASSMGQGAETQYF
length: 11; V: TRBV12-3/TRBV12-4; size: once; D: .; J: TRBJ1-2; DNA: TGTGCCAGCAGGACTTTCGGCGGCTACACCTTC; CDR3: CASRTFGGYTF
length: 14; V: TRBV19; size: .; D: .; J: TRBJ1-5; DNA: TGTGCCAGTAGTCCGGGTTATAGCAATCAGCCCCAGCATTTT; CDR3: CASSPGYSNQPQHF
length: 11; V: TRBV6-5; size: once; D: .; J: TRBJ1-2; DNA: TGTGCCAGCAGTACAGGTGGTGGCTACACCTTC; CDR3: CASSTGGGYTF
length: 13; V: TRBV12-3/TRBV12-4; size: .; D: TRBD1; J: TRBJ1-6; DNA: TGTGCCAGCAAGGGACAGCAAAATTCACCCCTCCACTTT; CDR3: CASKGQQNSPLHF
length: 17; V: TRBV28; size: .; D: TRBD2; J: TRBJ2-7; DNA: TGTGCCAGCAGTTCTCTTCCGGGACTAGCGGGGATCTACGAGCAGTACTTC; CDR3: CASSSLPGLAGIYEQYF
length: 14; V: TRBV7-2; size: .; D: TRBD1; J: TRBJ1-5; DNA: TGTGCCAGCAGCGAGGGACAGGGGGGTCAGCCCCAGCATTTT; CDR3: CASSEGQGGQPQHF
length: 15; V: TRBV18; size: .; D: TRBD1; J: TRBJ1-5; DNA: TGTGCCAGCTCTGGGACAGGGGCTAGCAATCAGCCCCAGCATTTT; CDR3: CASSGTGASNQPQHF
length: 16; V: TRBV5-6; size: once; D: TRBD1; J: TRBJ1-5; DNA: TGTGCCAGCAGCTCAGAACAGGGGCAGTTCAATCAGCCCCAGCATTTT; CDR3: CASSSEQGQFNQPQHF
length: 14; V: TRBV7-2; size: once; D: .; J: TRBJ2-2; DNA: TGTGCCAGCAGCTTAGCTCGGAGCACCGGGGAGCTGTTTTTT; CDR3: CASSLARSTGELFF
length: 14; V: TRBV19; size: .; D: TRBD1; J: TRBJ2-5; DNA: TGTGCCAGTAGCCCGACAGGGGGCGGCCAGACCCAGTACTTC; CDR3: CASSPTGGGQTQYF
length: 14; V: TRBV28; size: .; D: .; J: TRBJ1-2; DNA: TGTGCCAGCAGGACGGGGGAATCGGTCTATGGCTACACCTTC; CDR3: CASRTGESVYGYTF
length: 16; V: TRBV27; size: .; D: TRBD2; J: TRBJ2-5; DNA: TGTGCCAGCAGTTTATTCGCTAGCGGGAGAGTAGAGACCCAGTACTTC; CDR3: CASSLFASGRVETQYF
length: 14; V: TRBV10-3; size: .; D: TRBD1; J: TRBJ2-5; DNA: TGTGCCATCAGTGTAGGGACAGCCCAAGAGACCCAGTACTTC; CDR3: CAISVGTAQETQYF
length: 15; V: TRBV7-2; size: once; D: TRBD2; J: TRBJ2-5; DNA: TGTGCCAGCAGCCCCGGGGGGGCCCTTCTAGAGACCCAGTACTTC; CDR3: CASSPGGALLETQYF
length: 15; V: TRBV5-8; size: .; D: .; J: TRBJ1-4; DNA: TGTGCCAGCAGTCCGGCGGCGGGGGCCCGGGAAAAACTGTTTTTT; CDR3: CASSPAAGAREKLFF
length: 14; V: TRBV4-1; size: many; D: .; J: TRBJ2-4; DNA: TGCGCCAGCAGCCAAGTGGAGGGGAGAAACATTCAGTACTTC; CDR3: CASSQVEGRNIQYF
length: 14; V: TRBV5-1; size: .; D: .; J: TRBJ2-1; DNA: TGCGCCAGCAGCCCTTCTTCAGGGCCGGTTGAGCAGTTCTTC; CDR3: CASSPSSGPVEQFF
length: 13; V: TRBV28; size: .; D: .; J: TRBJ1-1; DNA: TGTGCCAGCAGGACGGCAGGGGTCTTGGAAGCTTTCTTT; CDR3: CASRTAGVLEAFF
length: 14; V: TRBV11-3; size: once; D: .; J: TRBJ1-1; DNA: TGTGCCAGCAGCTTAGGGAGGGGGAACACTGAAGCTTTCTTT; CDR3: CASSLGRGNTEAFF
length: 12; V: TRBV7-5; size: .; D: .; J: TRBJ2-3; DNA: TGTGTCAGAAGCTTAATAGCAGATACGCAGTATTTT; CDR3: CVRSLIADTQYF
length: 16; V: TRBV7-9; size: few; D: TRBD1; J: TRBJ2-2; DNA: TGTGCCAGCAGTCATACAACAGGGGCCAACACCGGGGAGCTGTTTTTT; CDR3: CASSHTTGANTGELFF
length: 12; V: TRBV3-1/TRBV3-2; size: .; D: .; J: TRBJ1-2; DNA: TGTGCCAGCAGCCTTACTGGTGATGGCTACACCTTC; CDR3: CASSLTGDGYTF
length: 15; V: TRBV7-2; size: .; D: .; J: TRBJ1-1; DNA: TGTGCCAGCAGCTTATGGGAGGGAGCCCACACTGAAGCTTTCTTT; CDR3: CASSLWEGAHTEAFF
length: 14; V: TRBV19; size: once; D: TRBD2; J: TRBJ2-7; DNA: TGTGCCAGCGGGGTTGGGACTACCTCCTACGAGCAGTACTTC; CDR3: CASGVGTTSYEQYF
length: 19; V: TRBV5-1; size: .; D: TRBD2; J: TRBJ2-2; DNA: TGCGCCAGCAGGACGGAACCAGGACTAGCGGGGCCTTTCACCGGGGAGCTGTTTTTT; CDR3: CASRTEPGLAGPFTGELFF
length: 15; V: TRBV5-4; size: .; D: .; J: TRBJ2-7; DNA: TGTGCCAGCAGCTCTGATGGTGAGAGCTCCTACGAGCAGTACTTC; CDR3: CASSSDGESSYEQYF
length: 14; V: TRBV7-2; size: .; D: .; J: TRBJ1-5; DNA: TGTGCCAGCAGCTTAGGCAGGGGCAATCAGCCCCAGCATTTT; CDR3: CASSLGRGNQPQHF
length: 18; V: TRBV15; size: few; D: TRBD1; J: TRBJ1-4; DNA: TGTGCCACCAGCGGAGGAACGGGACAGGGGACAACTAATGAAAAACTGTTTTTT; CDR3: CATSGGTGQGTTNEKLFF
length: 14; V: TRBV2; size: .; D: TRBD1; J: TRBJ1-6; DNA: TGTGCCAGCAGTCGAAACAGGGGTGCAGAACCCCTCCACTTT; CDR3: CASSRNRGAEPLHF
length: 15; V: TRBV6-2/TRBV6-3; size: .; D: .; J: TRBJ2-3; DNA: TGTGCCAGCAGTTCCCCAACTCGGGGCACAGATACGCAGTATTTT; CDR3: CASSSPTRGTDTQYF
length: 15; V: TRBV3-1/TRBV3-2; size: few; D: TRBD1; J: TRBJ1-1; DNA: TGTGCCAGCAGCCAAACCGGGACAGAAAACACTGAAGCTTTCTTT; CDR3: CASSQTGTENTEAFF
length: 14; V: TRBV5-1; size: .; D: .; J: TRBJ2-3; DNA: TGCGCCAGCAGCTCAGGGGGGCCAACGGATACGCAGTATTTT; CDR3: CASSSGGPTDTQYF
length: 14; V: TRBV9; size: .; D: .; J: TRBJ1-1; DNA: TGTGCCAGCAGCGCGGGGCTCGGGGGTGCTGAAGCTTTCTTT; CDR3: CASSAGLGGAEAFF
length: 14; V: TRBV14; size: .; D: TRBD2; J: TRBJ2-2; DNA: TGTGCCAGCAGCCTCGGGGGAGGGCACGGGGAGCTGTTTTTT; CDR3: CASSLGGGHGELFF
length: 15; V: TRBV4-2; size: .; D: TRBD2; J: TRBJ2-4; DNA: TGTGCCAGCAGCCAAGATGTTAGCGGGGTCAACATTCAGTACTTC; CDR3: CASSQDVSGVNIQYF
length: 14; V: TRBV15; size: .; D: .; J: TRBJ2-2; DNA: TGTGCCACCAGGGCGGGGAGGAACACCGGGGAGCTGTTTTTT; CDR3: CATRAGRNTGELFF
length: 12; V: TRBV30; size: .; D: .; J: TRBJ1-2; DNA: TGTGCCTCCGGACTGGGCAACTATGGCTACACCTTC; CDR3: CASGLGNYGYTF
length: 14; V: TRBV7-3; size: .; D: .; J: TRBJ2-1; DNA: TGTGCCAGCAGCCACCCTTCGACTAGGCATGAGCAGTTCTTC; CDR3: CASSHPSTRHEQFF
length: 16; V: TRBV28; size: .; D: TRBD2; J: TRBJ2-1; DNA: TGTGCCAGCAGCTCTCTGGGCGGGAGAGGAAGCAATGAGCAGTTCTTC; CDR3: CASSSLGGRGSNEQFF
length: 15; V: TRBV6-2/TRBV6-3; size: once; D: .; J: TRBJ2-5; DNA: TGTGCCAGCAGTTACGCGTCTAACCCTCAAGAGACCCAGTACTTC; CDR3: CASSYASNPQETQYF
length: 14; V: TRBV27; size: .; D: TRBD1; J: TRBJ2-2; DNA: TGTGCCAGCATCGGGGGACAGGGTGTCGGGGAGCTGTTTTTT; CDR3: CASIGGQGVGELFF
length: 16; V: TRBV5-8; size: .; D: TRBD1; J: TRBJ2-7; DNA: TGTGCCAGCAGCCACGGGACAGGGGGGTGGGAGTACGAGCAGTACTTC; CDR3: CASSHGTGGWEYEQYF
length: 15; V: TRBV5-1; size: .; D: TRBD1; J: TRBJ1-3; DNA: TGCGCCAGCAGCTTGGGACAGGGACCCGGAAACACCATATATTTT; CDR3: CASSLGQGPGNTIYF
length: 16; V: TRBV19; size: .; D: .; J: TRBJ1-2; DNA: TGTGCCAGTAGTATAGATGGCGGGCCCGTAGGCTATGGCTACACCTTC; CDR3: CASSIDGGPVGYGYTF
length: 17; V: TRBV10-3; size: .; D: TRBD1; J: TRBJ1-3; DNA: TGTGCCATCAGTGAGTCACCAGGGGGTGTCTCTGGAAACACCATATATTTT; CDR3: CAISESPGGVSGNTIYF
length: 15; V: TRBV4-3; size: .; D: TRBD2; J: TRBJ2-2; DNA: TGCGCCAGCAGCCAAAGCGGGAGAGCCACCGGGGAGCTGTTTTTT; CDR3: CASSQSGRATGELFF
length: 12; V: TRBV5-4; size: .; D: TRBD2; J: TRBJ2-1; DNA: TGTGCCAGCAGCCAAAGCGGGAGGGAGCAGTTCTTC; CDR3: CASSQSGREQFF
length: 13; V: TRBV19; size: .; D: .; J: TRBJ1-1; DNA: TGTGCCAGTAGTCAGGGGTGGTACACTGAAGCTTTCTTT; CDR3: CASSQGWYTEAFF
length: 16; V: TRBV6-6; size: .; D: TRBD1; J: TRBJ2-7; DNA: TGTGCCAGCAGTTACTCCGGGACAGGGGGCTCCTACGAGCAGTACTTC; CDR3: CASSYSGTGGSYEQYF